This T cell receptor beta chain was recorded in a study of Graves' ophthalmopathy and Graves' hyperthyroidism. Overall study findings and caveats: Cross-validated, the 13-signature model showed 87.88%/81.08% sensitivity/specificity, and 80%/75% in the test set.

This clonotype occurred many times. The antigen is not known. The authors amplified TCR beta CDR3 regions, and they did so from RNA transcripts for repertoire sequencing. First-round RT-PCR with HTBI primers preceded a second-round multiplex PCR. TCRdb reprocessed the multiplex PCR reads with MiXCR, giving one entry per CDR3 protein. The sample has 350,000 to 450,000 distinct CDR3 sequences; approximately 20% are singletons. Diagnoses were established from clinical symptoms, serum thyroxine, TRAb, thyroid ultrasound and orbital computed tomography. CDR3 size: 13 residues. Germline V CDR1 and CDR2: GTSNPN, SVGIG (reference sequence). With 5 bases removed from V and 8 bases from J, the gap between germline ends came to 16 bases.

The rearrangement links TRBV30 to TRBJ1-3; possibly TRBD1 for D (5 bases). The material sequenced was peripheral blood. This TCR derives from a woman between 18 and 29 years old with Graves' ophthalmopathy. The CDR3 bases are TGTGCCTGGGAGAAGCAGGGCGGATACACCATATATTTT. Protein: CAWEKQGGYTIYF.